This TCR beta chain originates from a study of T cell responses to AZD1222 COVID-19 vaccine. Study-wide points: Repertoire collection took place solely once the T cell response had peaked. Spike was spanned by vaccine-associated CD4 TCRs, with dominance at 160-218 and 743-854. Nearly half of spike-specific TCRs reportedly go after variant regions that carry no mutations.

Concerning this clone: As yet, its antigen is unknown.

Using immunoSEQ multiplex PCR, the repertoire was profiled, and TCRdb retains in-frame clones only, with some absent. The table includes over 75,000 clones, around 88% detected once. V was shortened by 3 bases and J by 1 base, with 9 bases between the two germline ends. Germline-derived CDR1 and CDR2 are MGHRA and YSYEKL. CDR3 length equals 14 residues. The sequence was collected from an adult who received the AZD1222 COVID-19 vaccine. V usage is TRBV4-1 and J usage is TRBJ1-1; D possibly corresponds to TRBD1 (6 bases). The sequenced sample was peripheral blood, obtained 28 days after the second AZD1222 dose. The CDR3 DNA follows: TGCGCCAGCAGCCATCTGGGACAGAACACTGAAGCTTTCTTT. Translating gives CASSHLGQNTEAFF.